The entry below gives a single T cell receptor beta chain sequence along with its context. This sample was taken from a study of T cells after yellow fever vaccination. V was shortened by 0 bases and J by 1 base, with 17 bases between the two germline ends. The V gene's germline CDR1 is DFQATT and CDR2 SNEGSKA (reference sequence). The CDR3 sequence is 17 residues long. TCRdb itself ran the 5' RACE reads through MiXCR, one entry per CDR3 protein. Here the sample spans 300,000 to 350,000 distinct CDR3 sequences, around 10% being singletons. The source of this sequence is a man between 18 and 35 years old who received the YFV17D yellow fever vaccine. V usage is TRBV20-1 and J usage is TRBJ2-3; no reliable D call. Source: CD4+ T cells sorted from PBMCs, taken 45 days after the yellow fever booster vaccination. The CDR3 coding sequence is TGCAGTGCTAGAGATGGGAAGGGTCCGTTGCGCACAGATACGCAGTATTTT. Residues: CSARDGKGPLRTDTQYF.